This note documents a single TCR beta chain sequence. The sample originates from a study of OX40 agonist ivuxolimab in advanced cancers. Study-level background: It was ivuxolimab, an agonistic anti-OX40 (CD134) antibody, that patients were treated with.

This CDR3 is 12 amino acids long. V dropped 0 bases and J dropped 3 bases, with 4 bases sitting between them. Germline lookup yields CDR1 SGHNT and CDR2 YYREEE (reference sequence). Sequenced by immunoSEQ multiplex PCR; TCRdb stores in-frame clones only, minus some. The repertoire holds around 80,000 clones, 85% seen once, with roughly 3% in the top ten. The chain uses TRBV5-4 and TRBJ2-7; D not certain. This specimen consisted of CD4+ or CD8+ T cells sorted from blood, obtained in a trial of the OX40 agonist ivuxolimab. The receptor was isolated from an adult with an advanced solid tumor such as melanoma, head and neck, liver or kidney cancer. CDR3 bases: TGTGCCAGCAGCTTGGCGGACTACGAGCAGTACTTC. This encodes CASSLADYEQYF. Full variable domain (rest looked up from reference TRBV5-4 and TRBJ2-7): ETGVTQSPTHLIKTRGQQVTLRCSSQSGHNTVSWYQQALGQGPQFIFQYYREEENGRGNFPPRFSGLQFPNYSSELNVNALELDDSALYLCASSLADYEQYFGPGTRLTVT.